This T cell receptor beta chain was obtained from a study of OX40 agonist ivuxolimab in advanced cancers. Broader study findings: Partial responders dosed at 0.1-3.0 mg/kg displayed clonal expansion ranking among the lowest.

Looked up from germline, CDR1 is MNHEY and CDR2 is SMNVEV (reference sequence). V was pared by 2 bases and J by 4 bases, with 0 bases of the junction left unmatched. The CDR3 consists of 14 residues. Some clones are missing from TCRdb's copy, which holds only in-frame ones; the method was immunoSEQ multiplex PCR. The sample shows tens of thousands of clones, roughly nine tenths of them seen only once. This clone was seen a single time. Its antigen is undetermined. Blood samples were obtained at baseline, cycle 4 day 1, and cycle 7 day 1. The gene calls are TRBV27 and TRBJ2-3, with 10 bases lining up with TRBD2. This sequence originates from an adult with an advanced solid tumor such as melanoma, head and neck, liver or kidney cancer. The sample in question was CD4+ or CD8+ T cells sorted from blood, obtained in a trial of the OX40 agonist ivuxolimab. As DNA, the CDR3 is TGTGCCAGCAGTTTACTAGCGGGAGCAGATACGCAGTATTTT. Translating gives CASSLLAGADTQYF.